This T cell receptor beta chain appears in the sequencing data of a study of CD8 T cells in ankylosing spondylitis. Study-wide results and limits: Disease-linked clones reportedly showed significant enrichment in matched ankylosing spondylitis synovial fluid. It appeared that ankylosing spondylitis blood was characterized by a TCR beta motif of fewer than ten highly homologous variants. There were earlier reports of some motif variants in reactive arthritis synovial fluid and blood.

Looked up from germline, CDR1 is MNHEY and CDR2 is SVGAGI. Trimming removed 7 bases from V and 1 base from J, with 5 bases in between. CDR3 length: 12 amino acids. Scientists made TCR beta libraries using quantitative 5'-RACE with molecular barcodes. TCRdb passed the 5' RACE reads through MiXCR, listing each CDR3 protein once. This table has under 850,000 distinct CDR3 sequences, roughly 19% appearing once. This clonotype has a handful of counts. Its antigen remains unidentified. The J gene is TRBJ1-3, the V gene TRBV6-5; weak D call: TRBD1 (5 bases). Sequences were obtained from blood, either unsorted or a sorted T cell fraction (not recorded which). The origin of this receptor is a male donor with ankylosing spondylitis. The CDR3 nucleotides read TGTGCCAGCAAGGGGTCTGGAAACACCATATATTTT. It yields the protein CASKGSGNTIYF.